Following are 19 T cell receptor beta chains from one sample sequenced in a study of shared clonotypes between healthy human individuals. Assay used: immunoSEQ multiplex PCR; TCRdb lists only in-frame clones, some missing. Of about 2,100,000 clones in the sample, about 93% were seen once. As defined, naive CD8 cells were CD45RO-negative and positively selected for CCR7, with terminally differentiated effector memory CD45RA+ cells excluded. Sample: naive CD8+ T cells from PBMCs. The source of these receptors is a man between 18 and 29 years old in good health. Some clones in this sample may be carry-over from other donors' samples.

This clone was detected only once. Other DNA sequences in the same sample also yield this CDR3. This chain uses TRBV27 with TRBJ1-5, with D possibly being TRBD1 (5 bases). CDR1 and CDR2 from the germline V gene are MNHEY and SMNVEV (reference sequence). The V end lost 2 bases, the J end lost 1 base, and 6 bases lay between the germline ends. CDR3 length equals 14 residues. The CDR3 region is CASSLGASNQPQHF. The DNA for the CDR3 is TGTGCCAGCAGTTTAGGGGCCAGCAATCAGCCCCAGCATTTT.

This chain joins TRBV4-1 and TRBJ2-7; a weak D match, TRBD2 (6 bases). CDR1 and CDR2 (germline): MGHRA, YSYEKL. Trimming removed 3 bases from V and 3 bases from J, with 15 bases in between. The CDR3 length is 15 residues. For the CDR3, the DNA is TGCGCCAGCAGCCACTTCTACACTAGCCTCTACGAGCAGTACTTC. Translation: CASSHFYTSLYEQYF.

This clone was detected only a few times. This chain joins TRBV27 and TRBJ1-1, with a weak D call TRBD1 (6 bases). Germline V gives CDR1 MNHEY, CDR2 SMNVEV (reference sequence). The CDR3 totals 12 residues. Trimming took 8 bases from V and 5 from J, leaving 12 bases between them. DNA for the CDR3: TGTGCCAGCTGGGCAGGGGTTACTGAAGCTTTCTTT. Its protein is CASWAGVTEAFF.

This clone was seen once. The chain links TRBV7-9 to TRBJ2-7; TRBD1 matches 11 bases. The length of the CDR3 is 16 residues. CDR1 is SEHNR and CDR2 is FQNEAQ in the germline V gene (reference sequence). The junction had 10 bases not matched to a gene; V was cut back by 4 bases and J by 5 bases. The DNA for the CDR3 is TGTGCCAGCAGCTCGGGGGACAGGGGGAACCGAGACGAGCAGTACTTC. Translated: CASSSGDRGNRDEQYF.

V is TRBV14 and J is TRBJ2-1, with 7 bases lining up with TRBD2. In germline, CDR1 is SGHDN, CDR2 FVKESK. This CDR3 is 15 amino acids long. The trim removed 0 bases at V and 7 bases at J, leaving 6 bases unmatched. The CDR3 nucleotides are TGTGCCAGCAGCCAAGATTGGACTAGTTGGAATGAGCAGTTCTTC. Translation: CASSQDWTSWNEQFF.

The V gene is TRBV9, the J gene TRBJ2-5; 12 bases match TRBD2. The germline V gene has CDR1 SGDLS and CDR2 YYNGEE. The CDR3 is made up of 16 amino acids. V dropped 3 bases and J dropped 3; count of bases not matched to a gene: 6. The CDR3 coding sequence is TGTGCCAGCAGCGGATCTAGCGGGAGGGCAGAAGAGACCCAGTACTTC. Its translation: CASSGSSGRAEETQYF.

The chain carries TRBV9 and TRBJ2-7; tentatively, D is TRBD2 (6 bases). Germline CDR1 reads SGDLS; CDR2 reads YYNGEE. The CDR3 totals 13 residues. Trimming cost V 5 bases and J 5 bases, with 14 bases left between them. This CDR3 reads CASSTGTADEQYF. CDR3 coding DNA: TGTGCCAGCAGTACCGGGACTGCAGACGAGCAGTACTTC.

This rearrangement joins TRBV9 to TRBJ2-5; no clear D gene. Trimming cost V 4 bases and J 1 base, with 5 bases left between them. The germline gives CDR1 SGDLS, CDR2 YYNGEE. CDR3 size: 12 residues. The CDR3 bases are TGTGCCAGCAGCTCGATCCAAGAGACCCAGTACTTC. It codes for CASSSIQETQYF.

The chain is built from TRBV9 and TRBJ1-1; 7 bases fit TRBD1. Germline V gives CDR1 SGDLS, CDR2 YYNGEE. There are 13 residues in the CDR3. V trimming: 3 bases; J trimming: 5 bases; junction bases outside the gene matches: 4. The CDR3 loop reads CASSATGRTEAFF. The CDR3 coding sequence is TGTGCCAGCAGCGCGACAGGGAGGACTGAAGCTTTCTTT.

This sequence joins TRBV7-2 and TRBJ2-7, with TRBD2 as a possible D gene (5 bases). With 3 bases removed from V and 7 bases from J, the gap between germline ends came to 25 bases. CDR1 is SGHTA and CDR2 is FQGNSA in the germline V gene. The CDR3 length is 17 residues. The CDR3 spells CASSFNYWTENPQEQYF. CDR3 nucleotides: TGTGCCAGCAGCTTCAACTACTGGACTGAGAACCCGCAAGAGCAGTACTTC.

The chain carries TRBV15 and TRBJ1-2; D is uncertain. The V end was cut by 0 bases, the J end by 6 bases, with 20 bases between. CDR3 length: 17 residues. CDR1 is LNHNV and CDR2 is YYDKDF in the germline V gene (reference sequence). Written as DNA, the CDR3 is TGTGCCACCAGCAGAGATCTGACACCCCAGGAGGGTCATGGCTACACCTTC. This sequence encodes CATSRDLTPQEGHGYTF. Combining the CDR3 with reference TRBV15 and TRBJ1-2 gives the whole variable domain DAMVIQNPRYQVTQFGKPVTLSCSQTLNHNVMYWYQQKSSQAPKLLFHYYDKDFNNEADTPDNFQSRRPNTSFCFLDIRSPGLGDTAMYLCATSRDLTPQEGHGYTFGSGTRLTVV.

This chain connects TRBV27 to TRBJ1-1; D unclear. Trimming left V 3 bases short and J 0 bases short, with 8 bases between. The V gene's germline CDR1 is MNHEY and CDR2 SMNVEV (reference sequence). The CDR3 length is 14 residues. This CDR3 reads CASSFHPLNTEAFF. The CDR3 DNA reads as TGTGCCAGCAGTTTTCACCCCCTGAACACTGAAGCTTTCTTT.

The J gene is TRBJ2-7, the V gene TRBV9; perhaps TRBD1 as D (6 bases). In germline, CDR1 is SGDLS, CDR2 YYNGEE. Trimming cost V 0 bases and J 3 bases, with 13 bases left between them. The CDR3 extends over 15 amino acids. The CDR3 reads CASSVGPGTNYEQYF. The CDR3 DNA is TGTGCCAGCAGCGTAGGGCCCGGGACAAACTACGAGCAGTACTTC. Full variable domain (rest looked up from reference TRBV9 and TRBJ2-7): DSGVTQTPKHLITATGQRVTLRCSPRSGDLSVYWYQQSLDQGLQFLIQYYNGEERAKGNILERFSAQQFPDLHSELNLSSLELGDSALYFCASSVGPGTNYEQYFGPGTRLTVT.

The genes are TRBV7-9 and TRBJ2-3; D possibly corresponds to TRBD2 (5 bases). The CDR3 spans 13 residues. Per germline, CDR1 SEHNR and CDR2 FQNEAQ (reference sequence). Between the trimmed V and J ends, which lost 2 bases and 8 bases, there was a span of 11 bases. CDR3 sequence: CASSLPGVLTQYF. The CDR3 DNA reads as TGTGCCAGCAGCTTACCCGGGGTCCTTACGCAGTATTTT.

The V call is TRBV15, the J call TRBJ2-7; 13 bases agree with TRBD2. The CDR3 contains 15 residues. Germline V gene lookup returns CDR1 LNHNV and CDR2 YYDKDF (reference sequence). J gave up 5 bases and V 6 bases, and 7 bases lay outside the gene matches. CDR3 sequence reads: CATRRTSGSFHEQYF. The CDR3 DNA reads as TGTGCCACCAGAAGGACTAGCGGGAGTTTCCACGAGCAGTACTTC.

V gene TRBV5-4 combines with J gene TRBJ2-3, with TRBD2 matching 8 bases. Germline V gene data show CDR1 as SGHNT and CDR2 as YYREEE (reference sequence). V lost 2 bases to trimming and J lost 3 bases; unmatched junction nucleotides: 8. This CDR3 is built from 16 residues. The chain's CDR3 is CASSFKREKGTDTQYF. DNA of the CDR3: TGTGCCAGCAGCTTTAAGCGGGAGAAAGGAACAGATACGCAGTATTTT.

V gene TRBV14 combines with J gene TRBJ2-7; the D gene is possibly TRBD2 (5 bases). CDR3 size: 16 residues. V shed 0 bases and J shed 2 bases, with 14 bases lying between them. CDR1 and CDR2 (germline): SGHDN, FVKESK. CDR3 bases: TGTGCCAGCAGCCAAGAAGGACTGGGCCCAACCTACGAGCAGTACTTC. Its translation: CASSQEGLGPTYEQYF.

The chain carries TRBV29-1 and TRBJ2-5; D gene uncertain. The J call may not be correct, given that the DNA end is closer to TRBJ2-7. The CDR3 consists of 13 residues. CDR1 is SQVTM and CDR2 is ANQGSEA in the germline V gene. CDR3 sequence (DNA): TGCAGCGTTGAAACCCTTACCAACTACGAGCAGTACTTC. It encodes CSVETLTNYEQYF.

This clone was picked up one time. CDR3 region: CASSLDPGERWNEQFF. The DNA for the CDR3 is TGCGCCAGCAGCTTGGATCCGGGAGAAAGGTGGAATGAGCAGTTCTTC. This chain uses TRBV5-1 with TRBJ2-1; a possible D gene is TRBD2 (6 bases). The ends were cut back, 0 bases at V and 7 bases at J, with 17 bases in the middle. CDR3 length: 16 residues. CDR1 is SGHRS, CDR2 YFSETQ, per germline.